The next 14 T cell receptor beta chains were all read from a single sample in a study of blood T cells in healthy people across ages. Next came a second PCR, run for about 6 to 11 cycles, which used a sample-barcoded 5' primer along with a J-beta primer mix. TCRdb re-called the 5' RACE reads through MiXCR, storing one row per CDR3 protein. Here the sample spans about 570,000 distinct CDR3 sequences, approximately 30% being singletons. The sample taken for sequencing was blood. Receptors originate from a woman in her 70s in good health.

This clonotype appeared a few times. This chain links TRBV6-5 with TRBJ1-2; no clear D gene. CDR3 length equals 13 residues. Trimming took off 11 bases at V and 7 bases at J, with 20 bases between the two ends. Germline loops: CDR1 MNHEY, CDR2 SVGAGI. Here the CDR3 reads CAAAEWQIGGYTF. The CDR3 region has the DNA TGTGCCGCGGCGGAATGGCAGATCGGTGGCTACACCTTC.

The chain combines TRBV29-1 with TRBJ2-1, with 7 bases matching TRBD1. The CDR3 contains 13 residues. With 7 bases clipped from V and 5 bases from J, the junction kept 8 bases outside the gene matches. The germline CDR1 and CDR2 sequences are SQVTM and ANQGSEA. The CDR3 nucleotides read TGCAGCGCTCAGGACAGGAGAAACAATGAGCAGTTCTTC. Encoded protein: CSAQDRRNNEQFF.

This clonotype was observed a few times. The rearrangement joins TRBV4-2 to TRBJ2-7, with 7 bases identical to TRBD2. Germline V gene sequence: CDR1 LGHNA, CDR2 YNFKEQ. The CDR3 is made up of 17 amino acids. V was pared by 0 bases and J by 0 bases, with 8 bases of the junction left unmatched. The CDR3 bases are TGTGCCAGCAGCCAAGATCTTGGGCGGGGGAGCTCCTACGAGCAGTACTTC. Its protein product is CASSQDLGRGSSYEQYF.

This chain joins TRBV11-2 and TRBJ1-1, with 7 nucleotides matching TRBD1. The germline CDR1 and CDR2 sequences are SGHAT and FQNNGV. The J segment lost 1 base and the V segment lost 7 bases, leaving 12 bases of the junction unmatched. This CDR3 contains 16 residues. DNA of the CDR3: TGTGCCAGCAACATGGACAGGACCCTTTCGAACACTGAAGCTTTCTTT. This codes for CASNMDRTLSNTEAFF.

The table lists this clonotype with a few counts. The rearrangement links TRBV5-4 to TRBJ2-1; D call uncertain. From germline, CDR1 is SGHNT and CDR2 YYREEE (reference sequence). The V and J ends lost 3 bases and 10 bases respectively, with 11 bases between them. The CDR3 extends over 12 amino acids. Here the CDR3 reads CASSSNVGEQFF. The CDR3 region has the DNA TGTGCCAGCAGCTCCAACGTGGGGGAGCAGTTCTTC.

This rearrangement joins TRBV11-2 to TRBJ2-1, with a weak D call TRBD2 (6 bases). This CDR3 comprises 16 residues. CDR1 is SGHAT, CDR2 FQNNGV, per germline. V was shortened by 5 bases and J by 7 bases, with 21 bases between the two germline ends. This CDR3 reads CASSPQLGLASNEQFF. The CDR3 DNA sequence: TGTGCCAGCAGCCCCCAGTTGGGGCTAGCGTCTAATGAGCAGTTCTTC.

This chain links TRBV6-1 with TRBJ1-2, with no clear D. The germline CDR1 and CDR2 sequences are MNHNS and SASEGT. V gave up 4 bases and J gave up 2 bases, with 5 bases separating them. This CDR3 contains 12 residues. The chain's CDR3 is CASSVLNYGYTF. As DNA, the CDR3 is TGTGCCAGCAGTGTGCTGAACTATGGCTACACCTTC.

This clonotype was counted a few times. CDR3 region: CSARAGDRVNSPLHF. As DNA, the CDR3 is TGCAGTGCTAGAGCTGGGGACAGGGTTAATTCACCCCTCCACTTT. V and J are TRBV20-1 and TRBJ1-6; 9 bases fit TRBD1. CDR3 length: 15 amino acids. Germline V lookup: CDR1 DFQATT, CDR2 SNEGSKA (reference sequence). V shed 1 base and J 6 bases; nucleotides not matched to a gene: 4.

This chain links TRBV7-3 with TRBJ2-2; the D gene is possibly TRBD1 (6 bases). From germline, CDR1 is SGHTA and CDR2 FQGTGA. V was shortened by 5 bases and J by 6 bases, with 16 bases between the two germline ends. The CDR3 totals 15 residues. The CDR3 DNA reads TGTGCCAGCAGCGTAGACATCAGGGGCCCCGGGGAGCTGTTTTTT. Protein: CASSVDIRGPGELFF.

In this sample, this clonotype turned up a few times. This chain connects TRBV2 to TRBJ1-5; D is ambiguous. The V end was cut by 3 bases, the J end by 7 bases, with 13 bases between. Per the germline V gene, CDR1 is SNHLY and CDR2 is FYNNEI. There are 14 residues in the CDR3. CDR3 sequence reads: CASSEESVRQPQHF. In DNA, the CDR3 is TGTGCCAGCAGTGAGGAGTCGGTTCGGCAGCCCCAGCATTTT.

V and J are TRBV7-2 and TRBJ2-1, with 7 bases matching TRBD2. Germline lookup yields CDR1 SGHTA and CDR2 FQGNSA. The trim removed 5 bases at V and 0 bases at J, leaving 7 bases unmatched. This CDR3 is 16 amino acids long. The CDR3 loop reads CASSRAGDSSYNEQFF. CDR3 DNA: TGTGCCAGCAGCAGGGCGGGGGATAGCTCCTACAATGAGCAGTTCTTC.

This clonotype came up a few times. V and J are TRBV24-1 and TRBJ2-1, with D possibly called TRBD1 or TRBD2 (5 bases each). The better agreement between TRBJ2-5 and the DNA end casts doubt on the J call. Germline V gene lookup returns CDR1 KGHDR and CDR2 SFDVKD. The CDR3 has 13 residues. The CDR3 reads CATSDLEGETQYF. CDR3 DNA: TGTGCCACCAGTGATCTCGAGGGGGAGACCCAGTACTTC.

This clonotype occurred a few times. This chain uses TRBV12-5 with TRBJ2-3; 9 bases are a match to TRBD1. Germline-derived CDR1 and CDR2 are LGHNT and FRNRAP. CDR3 size: 15 residues. The ends lost 4 bases at V and 2 bases at J; junction bases unmatched: 4. The CDR3 DNA sequence: TGTGCTAGTGGTTCCGGACAGGGGTACACAGATACGCAGTATTTT. Translating gives CASGSGQGYTDTQYF.

This clonotype was observed a handful of times. The chain couples TRBV20-1 to TRBJ2-3; 8 bases are a match to TRBD1. The CDR3 has 13 residues. Germline lookup yields CDR1 DFQATT and CDR2 SNEGSKA (reference sequence). V lost 6 bases to trimming and J lost 6 bases; unmatched junction nucleotides: 8. This CDR3 is CSARGQDTDTQYF. As DNA, the CDR3 is TGCAGTGCCAGGGGACAGGACACGGATACGCAGTATTTT.